Described below is a single T cell receptor beta chain sequence and its context. J was trimmed by 5 bases and V by 9 bases; bases with no gene match: 9. Germline values: CDR1 LNHDA, CDR2 SQIVND (reference sequence). The CDR3 runs 13 residues. The record originates from a study of blood T cell repertoires in COVID-19. In the study overall: Samples taken during acute and convalescent COVID-19 were collected in the United States, Italy and Spain. PBMCs, B-cell-depleted T cells, or T cells provided the cDNA or gDNA that made up the material.

Original processing methods: Amplified reference gene primers provided the basis for estimating nucleated cell counts. The protocol was immunoSEQ multiplex PCR, while the TCRdb copy is restricted to in-frame clones and leaves out a portion. V, J and clone size are those of that table, while D and trimming were read from the DNA. This table has under 200,000 clones, roughly 84% appearing once. The chain joins TRBV19 to TRBJ1-1, with 7 bases identical to TRBD1. The TCR comes from a human donor with acute or convalescent COVID-19. The donor label of this sample is uncertain. The material sequenced was peripheral blood. This chain's CDR3 is CASHLRGLTEAFF. The CDR3 DNA sequence: TGTGCCAGCCACTTAAGGGGGCTTACTGAAGCTTTCTTT. The full variable domain, completed using reference TRBV19 and TRBJ1-1, is DGGITQSPKYLFRKEGQNVTLSCEQNLNHDAMYWYRQDPGQGLRLIYYSQIVNDFQKGDIAEGYSVSREKKESFPLTVTSAQKNPTAFYLCASHLRGLTEAFFGQGTRLTVV.